Presented here are 21 T cell receptor beta chains from one specimen sequenced in a study of blood T cell repertoires in COVID-19. Some clones are missing from TCRdb's copy, which holds only in-frame ones; the method was immunoSEQ multiplex PCR. The sample yields 150,000 or so clones, over 75% seen once. Sequencing was done on a sample of peripheral blood. These TCRs come from a human donor in a cohort sampled during active COVID-19.

The chain recombines TRBV19 with TRBJ2-5, with 15 positions matching TRBD2. The CDR3 is made up of 16 amino acids. Germline V gene lookup returns CDR1 LNHDA and CDR2 SQIVND (reference sequence). V dropped 6 bases and J dropped 3; count of bases not matched to a gene: 5. The CDR3 protein is CASRGLAGGREETQYF. In DNA, the CDR3 is TGTGCCAGTAGGGGACTAGCGGGAGGACGTGAAGAGACCCAGTACTTC. The full variable domain, its missing parts supplied by reference TRBV19 and TRBJ2-5, is DGGITQSPKYLFRKEGQNVTLSCEQNLNHDAMYWYRQDPGQGLRLIYYSQIVNDFQKGDIAEGYSVSREKKESFPLTVTSAQKNPTAFYLCASRGLAGGREETQYFGPGTRLLVL.

V usage is TRBV4-1 and J usage is TRBJ2-6; TRBD1 might be the D (7 bases). Deletions cut 3 bases from V and 5 bases from J, with 14 bases between. The CDR3 runs 16 residues. Germline CDR1 and CDR2: MGHRA and YSYEKL. As DNA, the CDR3 is TGCGCCAGCAGCCAGCTTCCAGGGGGGAGGGCCAACGTCCTGACTTTC. This translates into CASSQLPGGRANVLTF.

The chain has TRBV11-3 and TRBJ1-1; D gene unclear. CDR3 size: 14 residues. Trimming cost V 1 base and J 12 bases, with 18 bases left between them. CDR1 and CDR2 from the germline V gene are SGHNT and YENEEA. DNA for the CDR3: TGTGCCAGCAGCTTAGGAGTTAACAGCAGTCCTCCTTTCTTT. Translation: CASSLGVNSSPPFF.

The CDR3 DNA reads TGTGCCAGCAGCCAACCCGAGTCTTACCACGAGCAGTACTTC. It is translated as CASSQPESYHEQYF. This chain connects TRBV3-1 (or the pseudogene TRBV3-2) to TRBJ2-7; no definite D call. This CDR3 spans 14 amino acids. Between the trimmed V and J ends, which lost 2 bases and 5 bases, there was a span of 13 bases. The V gene's germline CDR1 is LGHDT and CDR2 YNNKEL (reference sequence).

The chain uses TRBV6-1 and TRBJ1-5; the match to TRBD1 covers 7 bases. The CDR3 covers 15 residues. Trimming took 1 base from V and 4 from J; bases not matched to a gene: 4. Germline V lookup: CDR1 MNHNS, CDR2 SASEGT. The CDR3 DNA sequence: TGTGCCAGCAGTGAAGGGGGACAGCCGAATCAGCCCCAGCATTTT. Amino acid sequence: CASSEGGQPNQPQHF.

This chain joins TRBV2 and TRBJ1-5; D possibly corresponds to TRBD1 (6 bases). Trimming took 2 bases from V and 1 from J, leaving 9 bases between them. CDR3 size: 15 residues. Germline lookup yields CDR1 SNHLY and CDR2 FYNNEI. The CDR3 spells CASSEMTGSNQPQHF. In DNA form, the CDR3 reads TGTGCCAGCAGTGAAATGACAGGCAGCAATCAGCCCCAGCATTTT.

This clone was seen a few times. Other DNA sequences of this sample code for an identical CDR3. This chain uses TRBV2 with TRBJ2-3; a weak D match, TRBD1 (6 bases). The CDR3 has 13 amino acids. The germline V gene encodes CDR1 SNHLY and CDR2 FYNNEI. V was cut by 6 bases and J by 0 bases, with 7 bases left in between. The CDR3 DNA sequence: TGTGCCAGCAGCGGACAGAGCACAGATACGCAGTATTTT. Amino acids: CASSGQSTDTQYF.

CDR3 nucleotide sequence: TGTGCCAGCAGAGACCTAGCGGGAGGGTCCTACAATGAGCAGTTCTTC. This gives the protein CASRDLAGGSYNEQFF. The rearrangement joins TRBV27 to TRBJ2-1; 12 positions match TRBD2. The germline gives CDR1 MNHEY, CDR2 SMNVEV (reference sequence). The CDR3 totals 16 residues. Trimming at V came to 6 bases and at J to 1 base, leaving 4 bases not matched to a gene.

This clone has more than one count but fewer than ten. The rearrangement joins TRBV6-1 to TRBJ1-1; perhaps TRBD1 as D (5 bases). The CDR3 is made up of 14 amino acids. The V gene lost 2 bases and the J gene lost 4 bases, with 11 bases spanning the gap. Germline CDR1 reads MNHNS; CDR2 reads SASEGT. The CDR3, as DNA: TGTGCCAGCAGTGAATGGAAGGGGCCCACTGAAGCTTTCTTT. Amino acid sequence: CASSEWKGPTEAFF.

The chain uses TRBV24-1 and TRBJ2-2, with D tentatively TRBD2 (5 bases). Germline CDR1 KGHDR, CDR2 SFDVKD. This CDR3 has 16 residues. V lost 3 bases and J lost 4, with 14 bases in between. The CDR3, as DNA: TGTGCCACCAGTGATAGGGCGGGTAAAGGCACCGGGGAGCTGTTTTTT. Encoded protein: CATSDRAGKGTGELFF.

V and J are TRBV6-1 and TRBJ1-2; 7 bases line up with TRBD1. This CDR3 spans 14 amino acids. V lost 4 bases, J lost 0 bases, and 2 bases stayed unmatched. Germline CDR1 is MNHNS and CDR2 is SASEGT. The chain's CDR3 is CASSAQGANYGYTF. Written as DNA, the CDR3 is TGTGCCAGCAGTGCGCAGGGGGCTAACTATGGCTACACCTTC.

This chain uses TRBV5-5 with TRBJ2-3; D gene unclear. This CDR3 comprises 16 residues. Germline V CDR1 and CDR2: SGHKS, YYEKEE (reference sequence). Trimming removed 0 bases at V and 0 bases at J, with 11 bases between. CDR3: CASSLGGQASTDTQYF. CDR3 DNA sequence: TGTGCCAGCAGCTTGGGTGGGCAGGCGAGCACAGATACGCAGTATTTT.

The rearrangement links TRBV5-1 to TRBJ2-5; 13 nucleotides line up with TRBD2. The germline CDR1 and CDR2 sequences are SGHRS and YFSETQ. CDR3 length: 18 residues. With 3 bases clipped from V and 1 base from J, the junction kept 9 bases outside the gene matches. The CDR3 nucleotides are TGCGCCAGCAGCTACAGACTAGCGGGGGGCCTCATCCAAGAGACCCAGTACTTC. Translated, it gives CASSYRLAGGLIQETQYF.

The chain couples TRBV5-6 to TRBJ1-2; a weak D match, TRBD1 (6 bases). CDR1 and CDR2 from the germline V gene are SGHDT and YYEEEE. This CDR3 comprises 15 residues. Trimming took 1 base from V and 5 from J, leaving 15 bases between them. The CDR3 reads CASSLSGGPWYGYTF. As DNA, the CDR3 is TGTGCCAGCAGCTTGTCGGGGGGGCCTTGGTATGGCTACACCTTC.

This clone showed up just a few times. V gene TRBV5-1 combines with J gene TRBJ2-3, with D possibly being TRBD2 (6 bases). Trimming removed 2 bases at V and 6 bases at J, with 10 bases between. Germline CDR1 SGHRS, CDR2 YFSETQ. The CDR3 runs to 13 residues. CDR3 sequence reads: CASSFPEGDTQYF. Written as DNA, the CDR3 is TGCGCCAGCAGCTTCCCGGAGGGGGATACGCAGTATTTT.

V usage is TRBV2 and J usage is TRBJ1-2; 8 bases align to TRBD1. With V trimmed by 6 bases and J by 4 bases, 7 bases remained unmatched. This CDR3 region has 14 residues. From germline, CDR1 is SNHLY and CDR2 FYNNEI. The CDR3, as DNA: TGTGCCAGCAGCAGGGGGCGCGTTTCCTATGGCTACACCTTC. Amino acids: CASSRGRVSYGYTF.

This clone was picked up one time. The chain uses TRBV5-1 and TRBJ2-3, with TRBD1 matching over 10 bases. Losses at the gene ends were 3 bases for V and 0 bases for J; bases not matched to a gene: 4. This CDR3 contains 16 residues. The germline V gene has CDR1 SGHRS and CDR2 YFSETQ. The CDR3 sequence: CASSSVDRGSTDTQYF. The CDR3 region has the DNA TGCGCCAGCAGCTCGGTGGACAGGGGGAGCACAGATACGCAGTATTTT.

This chain links TRBV7-2 with TRBJ2-5; 9 nucleotides align to TRBD2. V shed 1 base and J 5 bases; nucleotides not matched to a gene: 8. Germline assignment: CDR1 SGHTA and CDR2 FQGNSA. The CDR3 is made up of 16 amino acids. The CDR3 is CASSLVVRGGGETQYF. CDR3 nucleotides: TGTGCCAGCAGCTTAGTGGTGCGGGGGGGCGGCGAGACCCAGTACTTC.

This chain uses TRBV19 with TRBJ1-1; D is unclear. Germline V CDR1 and CDR2: LNHDA, SQIVND (reference sequence). Deletions cut 4 bases from V and 0 bases from J, with 9 bases between. The CDR3 contains 14 residues. The CDR3 sequence is CASSNPRMNTEAFF. In nucleotides, the CDR3 is TGTGCCAGTAGTAACCCGAGGATGAACACTGAAGCTTTCTTT.

The rearrangement links TRBV7-3 to TRBJ2-1, with D perhaps TRBD2 (7 bases). This CDR3 contains 16 residues. From germline, CDR1 is SGHTA and CDR2 FQGTGA. V lost 1 base and J 4 bases, leaving 14 bases between the germline ends. CDR3 in DNA: TGTGCCAGCAGCTTAATGGGAGGGACAAGATACAATGAGCAGTTCTTC. Encoded protein: CASSLMGGTRYNEQFF. The whole variable domain, remainder taken from reference TRBV7-3 and TRBJ2-1, is GAGVSQTPSNKVTEKGKYVELRCDPISGHTALYWYRQSLGQGPEFLIYFQGTGAADDSGLPNDRFFAVRPEGSVSTLKIQRTERGDSAVYLCASSLMGGTRYNEQFFGPGTRLTVL.

In its sample, this clone was seen a few times. This chain connects TRBV5-6 to TRBJ2-2; 11 bases are shared with TRBD2. The CDR3 is 17 amino acids. After removal of 0 bases from V and 5 bases from J, the junction contained 6 bases not matched to a gene. Per the germline V gene, CDR1 is SGHDT and CDR2 is YYEEEE. The chain's CDR3 is CASSLGGRLAGTGELFF. CDR3 nucleotides: TGTGCCAGCAGCTTGGGGGGGAGACTAGCGGGAACCGGGGAGCTGTTTTTT. Full variable domain (remainder filled in from reference TRBV5-6 and TRBJ2-2): DAGVTQSPTHLIKTRGQQVTLRCSPKSGHDTVSWYQQALGQGPQFIFQYYEEEERQRGNFPDRFSGHQFPNYSSELNVNALLLGDSALYLCASSLGGRLAGTGELFFGEGSRLTVL.